This T cell receptor (beta chain) was recovered during a study of T-cell reconstitution after alpha-beta-depleted transplantation in children. This clonotype was counted a few times. Its antigen is not identified. The study, taken as a whole, reports: Several hundred rapidly expanded clones from non-depleted graft cells reportedly supplied alpha-beta T cells about two months post-transplant. T-cell counts and diversity were attributed mostly to newly produced T cells one year after transplant. There were some patients whose high TCRbeta diversity at day 60 came from surviving recipient T cells and thymic progenitors.

Germline CDR1 SQVTM, CDR2 ANQGSEA. V shed 0 bases and J shed 2 bases, with 15 bases lying between them. CDR3 length: 16 amino acids. The TCRbeta library incorporated unique molecular identifiers. Via MiXCR, TCRdb re-called the PCR reads, giving one row per CDR3 protein. The data show some 100,000 distinct CDR3 sequences, with around 22% seen just once and about 22% held by the top ten. The J gene is TRBJ2-3, the V gene TRBV29-1, with D uncertain. This TCR was sampled from a boy younger than 10 with acute lymphoblastic leukemia, due to receive a stem cell transplant. The sequencing used PBMCs, collected before TCRalphabeta/CD19-depleted stem cell transplant. In nucleotides, the CDR3 is TGCAGCGTTGAAGATCTTGGTCGAGACTTCACAGATACGCAGTATTTT. The encoded protein is CSVEDLGRDFTDTQYF.